These 14 T cell receptor beta chains share one sample of origin, sequenced in a study of blood T cell repertoires in COVID-19 (TCRdb year 2020). Receptor libraries were prepared by the immunoSEQ multiplex PCR assay. This is the immuneACCESS table as TCRdb keeps it, with only in-frame sequences that have V and J called. A part of the clones is gone; compared with another copy, unresolved V genes explain less than half, and the rest is unexplained. This sample holds about 75,000 clones; 79% were observed only once. Roughly 5.9% of the sample rests with the top ten. Input material: peripheral blood. The source is a woman aged 80 or over with active or convalescent COVID-19.

The chain uses TRBV6-5 and TRBJ2-1, with D possibly matching TRBD2 (5 bases). The germline V gene has CDR1 MNHEY and CDR2 SVGAGI. Trimming took 7 bases from V and 4 from J, leaving 8 bases between them. The CDR3 has 12 residues. The CDR3 protein is CASTGSYNEQFF. The CDR3 DNA reads as TGTGCCAGCACTGGGAGTTACAATGAGCAGTTCTTC.

This clone turned up a few times. The rearrangement uses TRBV28 and TRBJ1-6; no clear D gene. The CDR3 runs 11 residues. Between the trimmed V and J ends, which lost 5 bases and 12 bases, there was a span of 8 bases. Germline loops: CDR1 MDHEN, CDR2 SYDVKM. The CDR3 DNA is TGTGCCAGCAGTCCGCCGGGACCCCTCCACTTT. Its translation: CASSPPGPLHF.

Worth noting for this clone: This sample includes further DNA sequences coding for the same CDR3. V usage is TRBV18 and J usage is TRBJ1-2; maybe TRBD1 (6 bases). This CDR3 has 15 amino acids. Germline CDR1 and CDR2: KGHSH and LQKENI. The germline V and J ends were trimmed by 3 bases and 2 bases, with 13 bases remaining between them. The CDR3 DNA is TGTGCCAGCTCACCGGGAGACAGGACCAACTATGGCTACACCTTC. This gives the protein CASSPGDRTNYGYTF.

V is TRBV6-4 and J is TRBJ2-2; D gene unclear. Germline CDR1 is MRHNA and CDR2 is SNTAGT. Trimming took off 5 bases at V and 4 bases at J, with 11 bases between the two ends. The CDR3 sequence is 14 residues long. CDR3 nucleotide sequence: TGTGCCAGCAGTATGGAGTGGGTCACCGGGGAGCTGTTTTTT. It encodes CASSMEWVTGELFF.

The chain carries TRBV19 and TRBJ2-3, with TRBD2 matching over 9 bases. V shed 8 bases and J 6 bases; nucleotides not matched to a gene: 18. CDR3 size: 17 residues. From germline, CDR1 is LNHDA and CDR2 SQIVND (reference sequence). CDR3 nucleotides: TGTGCCAGTCCCCCTTCTGGGCGGGAGGGACCCTTGGATACGCAGTATTTT. Translation: CASPPSGREGPLDTQYF.

The chain links TRBV5-1 to TRBJ2-7; TRBD1 agrees at 8 bases. Germline loops: CDR1 SGHRS, CDR2 YFSETQ. The CDR3 loop spans 15 amino acids. J lost 4 bases, V lost 4 bases, and 10 bases had no gene match. The CDR3, as DNA: TGCGCCAGCAGCATCGGTCAGGGGGCCACATACGAGCAGTACTTC. The encoded protein is CASSIGQGATYEQYF.

The chain joins TRBV29-1 to TRBJ2-7, with D possibly matching TRBD1 (6 bases). V gave up 4 bases and J gave up 5 bases, with 18 bases separating them. The CDR3 runs 14 residues. The germline CDR1 and CDR2 sequences are SQVTM and ANQGSEA. Written as DNA, the CDR3 is TGCAGCGTTGTGAACAGGGATAATGTCCACGAGCAGTACTTC. It specifies CSVVNRDNVHEQYF.

The V and J genes are TRBV7-2 and TRBJ1-5, with 8 nucleotides matching TRBD1. The germline gives CDR1 SGHTA, CDR2 FQGNSA. V lost 3 bases and J lost 6; bases outside the gene matches: 4. The CDR3 is 14 amino acids. CDR3 sequence: CASSLTGASQPQHF. The CDR3 coding sequence is TGTGCCAGCAGCTTGACAGGGGCTTCTCAGCCCCAGCATTTT.

This sequence joins TRBV6-4 and TRBJ2-5; 8 bases match TRBD1. The trim removed 3 bases at V and 7 bases at J, leaving 7 bases unmatched. Germline loops: CDR1 MRHNA, CDR2 SNTAGT. The CDR3 consists of 14 residues. The CDR3 sequence: CASSEQTGVGTQYF. CDR3 nucleotides: TGTGCCAGCAGTGAGCAGACAGGGGTCGGGACCCAGTACTTC.

This chain links TRBV7-9 with TRBJ2-7; D may be TRBD2 (5 bases). Germline V gene sequence: CDR1 SEHNR, CDR2 FQNEAQ (reference sequence). The CDR3 has 13 amino acids. V lost 0 bases and J 3 bases, leaving 6 bases between the germline ends. The CDR3 sequence is CASSLAGDYEQYF. DNA of the CDR3: TGTGCCAGCAGCTTAGCCGGGGACTACGAGCAGTACTTC.

This clone was detected only a few times. The gene calls are TRBV7-2 and TRBJ1-1; D may be TRBD1 (5 bases). This CDR3 contains 15 residues. V was pared by 5 bases and J by 3 bases, with 16 bases between. Germline-derived CDR1 and CDR2 are SGHTA and FQGNSA. The CDR3 DNA reads as TGTGCCAGCAGCCCCGGTTCGGGGGTCCACACTGAAGCTTTCTTT. Its translation is CASSPGSGVHTEAFF.

This clone was counted a few times. This sequence joins TRBV7-6 and TRBJ2-3; 7 bases map to TRBD1. Germline CDR1 SGHVS, CDR2 FNYEAQ. V was pared by 1 base and J by 6 bases, with 4 bases of the junction left unmatched. The CDR3 extends over 14 amino acids. CDR3 in DNA: TGTGCCAGCAGCTTAGTACCAGGGGGTGATACGCAGTATTTT. Amino acids: CASSLVPGGDTQYF.

The chain has TRBV19 and TRBJ2-1; 15 bases match TRBD2. The J segment lost 13 bases and the V segment lost 5 bases, leaving 15 bases of the junction unmatched. This CDR3 has 17 residues. Germline values: CDR1 LNHDA, CDR2 SQIVND (reference sequence). The CDR3 DNA reads as TGTGCCAGTAGTGTCCCAGGACTAGCGGGGGGGGCTAAGAATCAGTTCTTC. This gives the protein CASSVPGLAGGAKNQFF.

The chain joins TRBV5-1 to TRBJ2-5; possible D gene TRBD1, 5 bases. The CDR3 contains 16 residues. The germline gives CDR1 SGHRS, CDR2 YFSETQ. The V gene lost 1 base and the J gene lost 2 bases, with 15 bases spanning the gap. The CDR3, as DNA: TGCGCCAGCAGCTTGTCTGTTCGGCAGGGACAAGAGACCCAGTACTTC. Translated: CASSLSVRQGQETQYF.